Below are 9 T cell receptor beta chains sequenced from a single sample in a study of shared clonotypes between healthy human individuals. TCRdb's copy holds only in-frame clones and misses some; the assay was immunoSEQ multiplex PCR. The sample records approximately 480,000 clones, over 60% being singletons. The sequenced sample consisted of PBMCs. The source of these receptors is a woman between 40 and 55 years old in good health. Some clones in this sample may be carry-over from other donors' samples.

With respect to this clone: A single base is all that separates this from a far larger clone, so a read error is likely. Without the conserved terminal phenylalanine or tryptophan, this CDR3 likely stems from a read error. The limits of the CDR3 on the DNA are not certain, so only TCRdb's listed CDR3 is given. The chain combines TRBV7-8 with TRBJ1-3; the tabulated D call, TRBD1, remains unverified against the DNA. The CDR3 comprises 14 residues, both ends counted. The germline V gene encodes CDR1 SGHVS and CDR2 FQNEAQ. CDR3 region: CASSARLVKGELHL.

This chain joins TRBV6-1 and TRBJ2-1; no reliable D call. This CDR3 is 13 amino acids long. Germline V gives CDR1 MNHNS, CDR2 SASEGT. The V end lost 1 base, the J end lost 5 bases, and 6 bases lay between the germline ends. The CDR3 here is CASSEGSNNEQFF. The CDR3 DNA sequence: TGTGCCAGCAGTGAAGGGAGCAACAATGAGCAGTTCTTC.

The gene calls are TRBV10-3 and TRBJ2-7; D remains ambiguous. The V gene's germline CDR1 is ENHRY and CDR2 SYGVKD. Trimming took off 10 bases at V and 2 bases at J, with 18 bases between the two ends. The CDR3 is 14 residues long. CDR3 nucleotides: TGTGCCACCATGTCGGCAGTGGGAACCTACGAGCAGTACTTC. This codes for CATMSAVGTYEQYF.

The CDR3 bases are TGTGCCAGCAGTTACTCCTACAAATTGAACACTGAAGCTTTCTTT. This gives the protein CASSYSYKLNTEAFF. The rearrangement links TRBV6-5 to TRBJ1-1; the D is unclear. Germline V gene sequence: CDR1 MNHEY, CDR2 SVGAGI. The germline V and J ends were trimmed by 0 bases and 0 bases, with 8 bases remaining between them. The CDR3 runs to 15 residues.

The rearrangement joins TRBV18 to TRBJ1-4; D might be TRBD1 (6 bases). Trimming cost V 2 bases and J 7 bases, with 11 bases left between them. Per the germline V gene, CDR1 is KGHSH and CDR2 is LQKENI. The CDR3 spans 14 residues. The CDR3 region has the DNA TGTGCCAGCTCACCAGACGGGACATTTGAAAAACTGTTTTTT. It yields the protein CASSPDGTFEKLFF.

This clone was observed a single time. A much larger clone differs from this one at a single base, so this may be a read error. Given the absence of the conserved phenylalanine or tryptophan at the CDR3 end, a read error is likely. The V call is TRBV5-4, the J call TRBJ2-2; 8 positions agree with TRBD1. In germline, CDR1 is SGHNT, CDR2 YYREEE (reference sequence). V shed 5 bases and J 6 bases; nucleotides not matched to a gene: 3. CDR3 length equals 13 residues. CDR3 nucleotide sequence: TGTGCCAGCAGGGGACAGGCGGCCGGGGAGCTGTTTTCT. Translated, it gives CASRGQAAGELFS.

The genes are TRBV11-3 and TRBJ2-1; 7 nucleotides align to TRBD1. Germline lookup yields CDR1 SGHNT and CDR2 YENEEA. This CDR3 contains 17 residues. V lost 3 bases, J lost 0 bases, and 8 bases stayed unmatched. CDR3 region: CASSLRTGSSSYNEQFF. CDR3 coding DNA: TGTGCCAGCAGCTTGAGGACAGGCTCAAGCTCCTACAATGAGCAGTTCTTC.

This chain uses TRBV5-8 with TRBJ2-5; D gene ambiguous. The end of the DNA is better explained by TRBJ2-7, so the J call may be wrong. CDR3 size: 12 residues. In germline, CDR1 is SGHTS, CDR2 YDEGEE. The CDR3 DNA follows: TGTGCCAGCAGCTACTCGGCTCACGAGCAGTACTTC. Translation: CASSYSAHEQYF.

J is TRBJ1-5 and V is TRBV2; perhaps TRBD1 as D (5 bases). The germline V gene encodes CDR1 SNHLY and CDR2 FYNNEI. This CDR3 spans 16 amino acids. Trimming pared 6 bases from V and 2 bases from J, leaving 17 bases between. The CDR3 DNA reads TGTGCCAGCAGCCCCAGGGAATCACGGGGCAATCAGCCCCAGCATTTT. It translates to CASSPRESRGNQPQHF.